The present TCR beta chain was sequenced within a study of beta chain features in type 1 diabetes. Study-wide context: No patient-donor differences in age, gender, total cells or subset yield.

Trimming removed 0 bases at V and 1 base at J, with 18 bases between. The germline CDR1 and CDR2 sequences are GTSNPN and SVGIG (reference sequence). The CDR3 is made up of 18 amino acids. With regard to this clone: The antigen is not known.

Study-wide results and caveats: The naive, central memory and Treg TCRB repertoires of patients appeared to be more similar to one another than those of healthy donors. Shortening that was moderate but significant affected the TCRB CDR3s of Type 1 diabetes patients in all four CD4+ subsets.

The purity of all sorted populations exceeded 98%. The authors reverse transcribed all of the isolated RNA, so sequencing captured expressed TCRB transcripts. Generated by immunoSEQ multiplex PCR, the TCRdb table keeps only in-frame clones and is missing some. Of more than 550,000 clones in the sample, about 14% are singletons; the top ten hold 0.035% to 0.04%. The receptor was isolated from a man younger than 35 with type 1 diabetes. The sample consisted of naive CD4+ T cells from blood. This chain joins TRBV30 and TRBJ2-2, with TRBD1 as a possible D gene (5 bases). The CDR3: CAWSVLRATILNTGELFF. The CDR3, as DNA: TGTGCCTGGAGTGTCCTCAGGGCGACCATACTGAACACCGGGGAGCTGTTTTTT.